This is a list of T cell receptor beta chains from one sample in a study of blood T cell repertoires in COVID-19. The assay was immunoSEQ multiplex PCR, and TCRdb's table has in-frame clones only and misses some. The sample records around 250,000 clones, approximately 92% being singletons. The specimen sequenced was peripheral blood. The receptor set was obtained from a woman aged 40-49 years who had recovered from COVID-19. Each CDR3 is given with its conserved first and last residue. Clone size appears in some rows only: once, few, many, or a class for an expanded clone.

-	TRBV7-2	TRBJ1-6	CASSLENRPNSPLHF
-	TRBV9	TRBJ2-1	CASSPGQGAYNEQFF
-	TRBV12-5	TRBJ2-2	CASSPRVGGGELFF
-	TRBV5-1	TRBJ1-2	CASSLETGAIHGYTF
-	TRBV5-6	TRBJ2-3	CASSLASSGTDTQYF
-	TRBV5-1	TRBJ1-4	CASRLSGTGTEKLFF
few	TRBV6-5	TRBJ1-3	CASSTDRTRGNTIYF
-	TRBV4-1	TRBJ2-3	CASSQVLRTSGGAGNTQYF
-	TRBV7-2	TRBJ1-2	CASSLATAGTWAGYTF
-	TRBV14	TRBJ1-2	CASSQDPGLGYTF
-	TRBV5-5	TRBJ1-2	CASSPPLTGGDGYTF
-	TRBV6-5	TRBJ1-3	CASGRSGGSGNTIYF
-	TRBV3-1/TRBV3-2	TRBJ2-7	CASSQDHTHYEQYF
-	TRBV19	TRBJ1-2	CASSTGTYGYTF
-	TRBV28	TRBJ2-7	CASSDTGGNGASPYEQYF
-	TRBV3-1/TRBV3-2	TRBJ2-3	CASSLLAGPDTQYF
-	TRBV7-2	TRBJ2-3	CASSIVAGGPSDTQYF
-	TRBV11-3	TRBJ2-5	CASSFNSQETQYF
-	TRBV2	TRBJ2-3	CASSDGMGTDTQYF
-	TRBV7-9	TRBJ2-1	CASSPWTSGVFNEQFF
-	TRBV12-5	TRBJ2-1	CASGLKVGGSYNEQFF
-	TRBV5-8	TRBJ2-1	CASTKRTGPLGNEQFF
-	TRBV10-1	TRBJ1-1	CATTERGTEAFF